This T cell receptor (beta chain) was sequenced during a study of blood T cell repertoires in COVID-19. The wider study: From the United States, Italy and Spain came samples of acute and convalescent COVID-19. T cells, B-cell-depleted T cells, or PBMCs provided the cDNA or gDNA that served as material.

In the original workflow: Reference gene primer amplification gave estimated nucleated cell counts. Using immunoSEQ multiplex PCR, the repertoire was profiled, and TCRdb retains in-frame clones only, with some absent. That table furnishes V, J and clone size, whereas the DNA furnished D and trimming. The sample yields roughly 54,000 clones, about 91% seen once. This clone occurred once. This clonotype originated in a woman in her sixties or seventies with active or convalescent COVID-19. The sequenced sample consisted of peripheral blood.

The CDR3 DNA sequence: TGTGCCAGCTCACCGCTCGGACAGGGAGAACTGTTTTTT. Protein: CASSPLGQGELFF. The chain joins TRBV18 to TRBJ1-4; 8 bases map to TRBD1. Trimming at V came to 3 bases and at J to 12 bases, leaving 6 bases not matched to a gene. This CDR3 contains 13 residues. Germline V lookup: CDR1 KGHSH, CDR2 LQKENI.